The rows below give T cell receptor beta chains drawn from one sample of a study of T cell responses to AZD1222 COVID-19 vaccine. The data were produced by immunoSEQ multiplex PCR, yet TCRdb's version contains in-frame clones alone and is incomplete. Found here are more than 100,000 clones, about nine tenths of them singletons; the top ten hold approximately 2.6%. Sequences were derived from peripheral blood, sampled 28 days after the second AZD1222 dose. These receptors came from an adult who received the AZD1222 COVID-19 vaccine. CDR3s include the opening cysteine and the closing phenylalanine or tryptophan. A D gene is named only where the DNA matches it firmly. Size tells how often a clone was seen (once, few, many) or the class of an expanded clone, and some rows leave it out.

v_gene	j_gene	d_gene	abundance	CDR3nt	CDR3aa
TRBV2	TRBJ1-6	NA	NA	TGTGCCAGCAGAGCGGACAGAAATAATTCACCCCTCCACTTT	CASRADRNNSPLHF
TRBV5-8	TRBJ1-6	NA	NA	TGTGCCAGCAGCTTGAGACAGCCCATCTATAATTCACCCCTCCACTTT	CASSLRQPIYNSPLHF
TRBV9	TRBJ2-7	TRBD1	NA	TGTGCCAGCAGCGCAGCACCGGGACAGAACTACGAGCAGTACTTC	CASSAAPGQNYEQYF
TRBV27	TRBJ2-7	NA	once	TGTGCCAGCAGTTTATTCCCGGATTGGAGCGAGCAGTACTTC	CASSLFPDWSEQYF
TRBV19	TRBJ2-6	NA	NA	TGTGCCAGTAGTATCCGGACTGTGACTGGGGCCAACGTCCTGACTTTC	CASSIRTVTGANVLTF
TRBV12-3/TRBV12-4	TRBJ2-2	NA	few	TGTGCCAGCACCCTTCAAAGGGCCGGGGAGCTGTTTTTT	CASTLQRAGELFF
TRBV19	TRBJ1-1	NA	NA	TGTGCCAGTAGTTCAAGACCCGAGGGGAACGCTGAAGCTTTCTTT	CASSSRPEGNAEAFF
TRBV5-1	TRBJ1-4	NA	NA	TGCGCCAGCAGCTTAGGGACGGTCGGAGAAAAACTGTTTTTT	CASSLGTVGEKLFF
TRBV5-4	TRBJ1-1	NA	NA	TGTGCCAGCAGCAAGGGACAGAACACTGAAGCTTTCTTT	CASSKGQNTEAFF
TRBV7-2	TRBJ1-2	TRBD1	NA	TGTGCCAGCAGCTTTACAGGGGGCTCCGGCTATGGCTACACCTTC	CASSFTGGSGYGYTF
TRBV28	TRBJ1-6	NA	NA	TGTGCCAGCACTGGCCTTAGTAATTCACCCCTCCACTTT	CASTGLSNSPLHF
TRBV2	TRBJ1-6	NA	once	TGTGCCAGCAGTGTATCTGTACTTGCCTATAATTCACCCCTCCACTTT	CASSVSVLAYNSPLHF
TRBV5-6	TRBJ2-7	TRBD1	NA	TGTGCCAGCAGCTTGGGGGACAGCTCCTACGAGCAGTACTTC	CASSLGDSSYEQYF
TRBV23-1	TRBJ1-2	TRBD1	NA	TGCGCCAGCAGTCAGTCGACAGGGTTCAACGGCTACACCTTC	CASSQSTGFNGYTF
TRBV2	TRBJ2-7	TRBD2	NA	TGTGCCAGCAGTGAAGCGCGGGGGTACTACGAGCAGTACTTC	CASSEARGYYEQYF
TRBV6-2/TRBV6-3	TRBJ1-5	NA	NA	TGTGCCAGCAGTTACCGGGCCCGCGGCAATCAGCCCCAGCATTTT	CASSYRARGNQPQHF
TRBV5-4	TRBJ1-4	NA	once	TGTGCCAGCAGAGAGGGAGCAACTAATGAAAAACTGTTTTTT	CASREGATNEKLFF
TRBV14	TRBJ2-3	NA	NA	TGTGCCAGCAGGGGCGGAACTAGCACAGATACGCAGTATTTT	CASRGGTSTDTQYF
TRBV27	TRBJ2-1	NA	NA	TGTGCCAGCAGTTTTTGGGCACCGGGGAGGAATGAGCAGTTCTTC	CASSFWAPGRNEQFF
TRBV7-9	TRBJ1-2	NA	NA	TGTGCCAGCACAGTGTCCGGATCGCACTATGGCTACACCTTC	CASTVSGSHYGYTF
TRBV4-1	TRBJ1-2	TRBD1	NA	TGCGCCAGCAGCCAAGCGAGTGGGACAGGTCGATTTAACTATGGCTACACCTTC	CASSQASGTGRFNYGYTF
TRBV5-4	TRBJ1-1	NA	NA	TGTGCCAGCAGCTTGGAGCAGGGGATCACTGAAGCTTTCTTT	CASSLEQGITEAFF
TRBV4-3	TRBJ2-5	NA	NA	TGCGCCAGCAGCCAAGATTACAGGCGTCAAGAGACCCAGTACTTC	CASSQDYRRQETQYF
TRBV6-2/TRBV6-3	TRBJ2-7	NA	NA	TGTGCCAGCAGTTACCTAAATAGCATCTACGAGCAGTACTTC	CASSYLNSIYEQYF
TRBV7-8	TRBJ2-7	TRBD2	NA	TGTGCCAGCAGCTTAAGCCTAGCGGCCACCTACGAGCAGTACTTC	CASSLSLAATYEQYF
TRBV6-2/TRBV6-3	TRBJ2-7	NA	NA	TGTGCCAGCAGTCCGACTCTTCGGTCGGGGGAGCAGTACTTC	CASSPTLRSGEQYF
TRBV4-3	TRBJ1-3	NA	once	TGCGCCAGCAGCCAAGAGGTCGCAGTATCCCACTCTGGAAACACCATATATTTT	CASSQEVAVSHSGNTIYF
TRBV5-4	TRBJ2-2	TRBD1	few	TGTGCCAGCAGCAAGAACAGGGGGCAGGACACCGGGGAGCTGTTTTTT	CASSKNRGQDTGELFF
TRBV28	TRBJ1-2	TRBD1	once	TGTGCCAGCAGCCTACAGGGGTTGGATGGCTACACCTTC	CASSLQGLDGYTF
TRBV27	TRBJ1-2	NA	NA	TGTGCCAGCAGTTATACCCCACGTTGGGAAGGCTACACCTTC	CASSYTPRWEGYTF
TRBV2	TRBJ1-2	NA	NA	TGTGCCAGCAGTGACAGGGTCTATGGCTACACCTTC	CASSDRVYGYTF
TRBV28	TRBJ1-2	TRBD1	NA	TGTGCCAGCAGCACAGGGGTGGGCTATGGCTACACCTTC	CASSTGVGYGYTF
TRBV5-6	TRBJ2-3	NA	NA	TGTGCCAGCAGCTCCTACTCCACAGATACGCAGTATTTT	CASSSYSTDTQYF
TRBV13	TRBJ2-1	NA	NA	TGTGCCAGCAGCTTAGCCGGGGCTAACTACAATGAGCAGTTCTTC	CASSLAGANYNEQFF
TRBV9	TRBJ1-2	TRBD1	NA	TGTGCCAGCAGCATAACAGGGGCAGCCGGAATTTATGGCTACACCTTC	CASSITGAAGIYGYTF
TRBV5-4	TRBJ1-4	NA	NA	TGTGCCAGCAGCTCGACGCAGGGAATAACTAATGAAAAACTGTTTTTT	CASSSTQGITNEKLFF
TRBV4-2	TRBJ1-6	NA	NA	TGTGCCAGCAGCCAAGATACTTTGGGGGTTAGGGCACCCCTCCACTTT	CASSQDTLGVRAPLHF
TRBV3-1/TRBV3-2	TRBJ1-2	NA	NA	TGTGCCAGCAGCCAACCCGGGGGACTGGGAGTTAACTATGGCTACACCTTC	CASSQPGGLGVNYGYTF
TRBV9	TRBJ2-2	TRBD1	NA	TGTGCCAGCAGCGTCTTCGGAGGGGGACAGGCCCACGGCGGGGAGCTGTTTTTT	CASSVFGGGQAHGGELFF
TRBV7-2	TRBJ2-1	NA	NA	TGTGCCAGCAGCCTAGGGGTCGAGTACAATGAGCAGTTCTTC	CASSLGVEYNEQFF
TRBV6-4	TRBJ1-2	NA	once	TGTGCCAGCAGCCCCTGGGGCAGCCGCTTGGGAGGCTACACCTTC	CASSPWGSRLGGYTF
TRBV19	TRBJ2-2	TRBD1	NA	TGTGCCAGTAGTAGACTGGGACAGGACACCGGGGAGCTGTTTTTT	CASSRLGQDTGELFF